The T cell receptor beta chain under discussion was sequenced for a study of lymphopenia after photon versus proton radiotherapy. The assay was immunoSEQ multiplex PCR, and TCRdb's table has in-frame clones only and misses some. The table records 14,000 or so clones, approximately 80% of them present only once. Trimming stripped 6 bases from V and 1 base from J, with 9 bases between. The CDR3 spans 13 residues. In germline, CDR1 is MNHEY, CDR2 SVGAGI. The sequencing used peripheral blood, collected from a patient treated with photon-based radiotherapy. J is TRBJ1-1 and V is TRBV6-5, with D unresolved. The TCR originated in a man aged 50-60 years with gastric cancer. The CDR3 is CASRRPANTEAFF. CDR3 bases: TGTGCCAGCAGGCGCCCAGCGAACACTGAAGCTTTCTTT.